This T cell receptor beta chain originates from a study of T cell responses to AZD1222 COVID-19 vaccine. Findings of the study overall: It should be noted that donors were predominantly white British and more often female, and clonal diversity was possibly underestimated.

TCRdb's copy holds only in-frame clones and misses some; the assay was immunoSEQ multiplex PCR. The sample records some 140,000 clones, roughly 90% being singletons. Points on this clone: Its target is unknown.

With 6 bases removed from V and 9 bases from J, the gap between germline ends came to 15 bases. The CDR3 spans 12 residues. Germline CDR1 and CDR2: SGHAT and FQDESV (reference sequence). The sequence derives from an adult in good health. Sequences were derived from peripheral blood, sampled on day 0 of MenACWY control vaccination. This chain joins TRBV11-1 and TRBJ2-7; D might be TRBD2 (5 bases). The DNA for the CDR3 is TGTGCCAGCAGTTTTGGACTTTCAAGGCAGTACTTC. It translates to CASSFGLSRQYF.